The rows below give T cell receptor beta chains drawn from one sample of a study of blood T cell repertoires in COVID-19. Repertoires were generated with immunoSEQ multiplex PCR, while TCRdb's copy carries only in-frame clones and drops some. Here the sample spans 430,000 or so clones, about 88% being singletons. Sample: PBMCs or T cells enriched from blood (not recorded which). Receptors originate from a woman under 30 who had been exposed to COVID-19. Both conserved end residues are part of each CDR3. D genes are given only for firm matches. The size field is filled for only some rows; it gives once, few, many or a size class.

abundance | j_gene | v_gene | d_gene | CDR3nt | CDR3aa
- | TRBJ2-2 | TRBV12-3/TRBV12-4 | - | TGTGCCAGCAGAGGGAGTGGTACCGGGGAGCTGTTTTTT | CASRGSGTGELFF
- | TRBJ1-5 | TRBV28 | TRBD1 | TGTGCCAGCAGTTTGACTTACAGGGGCCAGCATTTT | CASSLTYRGQHF
- | TRBJ2-5 | TRBV4-2 | - | TGTGCCAGCAGCCAGAACCCGGGGGAGACCCAGTACTTC | CASSQNPGETQYF
once | TRBJ1-6 | TRBV24-1 | - | TGTGCCACCAGTGCCGCCTTAAGCTCACCCCTCCACTTT | CATSAALSSPLHF
- | TRBJ2-3 | TRBV7-2 | TRBD2 | TGTGCCAGCAGCTTAGAGGTCCTAGCGGGAACCACAGATACGCAGTATTTT | CASSLEVLAGTTDTQYF
- | TRBJ1-1 | TRBV3-1/TRBV3-2 | - | TGTGCCAGCAGCCAAGTTAGGGGGACTGAAGCTTTCTTT | CASSQVRGTEAFF
- | TRBJ1-1 | TRBV5-1 | - | TGCGCCAGCAGCCCTACCTGGGGGGGGAACACTGAAGCTTTCTTT | CASSPTWGGNTEAFF
- | TRBJ2-1 | TRBV10-1 | - | TGCGCCAGCAGCCTTACCTGGGGGGATGAGCAGTTCTTC | CASSLTWGDEQFF
- | TRBJ1-4 | TRBV5-5 | - | TGTGCCAGCAGCTGGAGACAGGATAATAATGAAAAACTGTTTTTT | CASSWRQDNNEKLFF
- | TRBJ2-2 | TRBV19 | TRBD2 | TGTGCCAGTAAGGTACTAGCGGCGAACACCGGGGAGCTGTTTTTT | CASKVLAANTGELFF
- | TRBJ2-5 | TRBV5-1 | - | TGCGCCAGCAGCTTGGGGGGCGGTACTCAAGAGACCCAGTACTTC | CASSLGGGTQETQYF
- | TRBJ2-1 | TRBV6-5 | - | TGTGCTAGCAGTTCCGGGCAGGGGCAGTTCTTC | CASSSGQGQFF
- | TRBJ1-1 | TRBV12-3/TRBV12-4 | TRBD1 | TGTGCCAGCAGTTTTGACAGGGACACTGAAGCTTTCTTT | CASSFDRDTEAFF
- | TRBJ1-6 | TRBV14 | TRBD1 | TGTGCCAGCAGCCAGGGACAGGGGCGGAATTCACCCCTCCACTTT | CASSQGQGRNSPLHF
once | TRBJ2-5 | TRBV3-1/TRBV3-2 | - | TGTGCCAGCAGTCGACAGAGGGAGACCCAGTACTTC | CASSRQRETQYF
many | TRBJ2-2 | TRBV5-1 | - | TGCGCCAGCAGCTTGGCAGGCTATAACACCGGGGAGCTGTTTTTT | CASSLAGYNTGELFF
- | TRBJ2-7 | TRBV15 | TRBD2 | TGTGCCACCAGCCGGATGCTAGCGGTGGCTCCCTACGAGCAGTACTTC | CATSRMLAVAPYEQYF
- | TRBJ2-7 | TRBV19 | TRBD1 | TGTGCCAGTAGTGCCGGGACAGGGGGCTTCTACGAGCAGTACTTC | CASSAGTGGFYEQYF
- | TRBJ1-5 | TRBV18 | - | TGTGCCAGCTCACCAGCTTGGACAGAGAATAGCAATCAGCCCCAGCATTTT | CASSPAWTENSNQPQHF
- | TRBJ2-7 | TRBV7-8 | TRBD2 | TGTGCCAGCAGCTTAGTAGCGGGTGAAAGGTACGAGCAGTACTTC | CASSLVAGERYEQYF
few | TRBJ2-7 | TRBV4-2 | TRBD2 | TGTGCCAGCAGCCACCCCCCACTAGCGGGTACCCACGAGCAGTACTTC | CASSHPPLAGTHEQYF
- | TRBJ2-3 | TRBV10-1 | TRBD2 | TGCGCCAGCAGTGAATCGGGGCTAGCGGGAGTGTCAGATACGCAGTATTTT | CASSESGLAGVSDTQYF
- | TRBJ2-2 | TRBV5-5 | - | TGTGCCAGCAGCTTGGAGGTCAGCGGCACCGGGGAGCTGTTTTTT | CASSLEVSGTGELFF
- | TRBJ1-1 | TRBV6-5 | - | TGTGCCAGCAGTTGGGTACAGGGCAACACTGAAGCTTTCTTT | CASSWVQGNTEAFF
- | TRBJ1-2 | TRBV28 | TRBD1 | TGTGCCAGCAGTTTAACAGGGGGCGGAAGCTATGGCTACACCTTC | CASSLTGGGSYGYTF
- | TRBJ2-5 | TRBV27 | TRBD2 | TGTGCCAGCAGTCTTAGCGGGGGGGTTGGGACCCAGTACTTC | CASSLSGGVGTQYF
- | TRBJ1-2 | TRBV4-3 | - | TGCGCCAGCAGCCAAGTTACGGAGGCTAACTATGGCTACACCTTC | CASSQVTEANYGYTF
once | TRBJ1-4 | TRBV4-3 | TRBD1 | TGCGCCAGCAGCCAAGGGGATTCGACAGGGACTAATGAAAAACTGTTTTTT | CASSQGDSTGTNEKLFF
- | TRBJ2-1 | TRBV18 | TRBD2 | TGTGCCAGCTCACTGCAGGGACTAGCGGGTCCCAGCTCCTACAATGAGCAGTTCTTC | CASSLQGLAGPSSYNEQFF
- | TRBJ1-1 | TRBV4-3 | - | TGCGCCAGCAGCCAACTTGTTGAGGGTTTGAACACTGAAGCTTTCTTT | CASSQLVEGLNTEAFF
- | TRBJ2-7 | TRBV11-3 | TRBD1 | TGTGCCAGCAGCTCGGGGACAGTTCCCGCCTACGAGCAGTACTTC | CASSSGTVPAYEQYF
once | TRBJ1-1 | TRBV18 | TRBD1 | TGTGCCAGCTCACCGGACAGGCTGAACACTGAAGCTTTCTTT | CASSPDRLNTEAFF
- | TRBJ2-7 | TRBV11-1 | TRBD1 | TGTGCCAGCAGTCGGAACAGGGGACACCCCTACGAGCAGTACTTC | CASSRNRGHPYEQYF
- | TRBJ1-4 | TRBV7-9 | - | TGTGCCAGCAGCTGGGAACAGGTTGAAAAACTGTTTTTT | CASSWEQVEKLFF